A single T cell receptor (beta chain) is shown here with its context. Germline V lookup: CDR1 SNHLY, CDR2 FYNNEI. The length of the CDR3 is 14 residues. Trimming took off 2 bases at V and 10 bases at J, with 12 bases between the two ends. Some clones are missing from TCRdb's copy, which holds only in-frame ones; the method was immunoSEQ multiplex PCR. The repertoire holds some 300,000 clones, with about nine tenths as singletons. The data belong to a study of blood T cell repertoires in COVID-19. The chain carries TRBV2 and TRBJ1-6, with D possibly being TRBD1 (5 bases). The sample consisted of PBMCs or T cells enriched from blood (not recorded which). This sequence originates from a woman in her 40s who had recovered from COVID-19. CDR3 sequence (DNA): TGTGCCAGCAGTGAACAGGGCCTCAGGTCACCCCTCCACTTT. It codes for CASSEQGLRSPLHF.